This T cell receptor (beta chain) was recorded in a study of T cell changes during pregnancy in multiple sclerosis. Only in-frame clones appear in the TCRdb table, and some are missing; sequencing was by immunoSEQ multiplex PCR. The sample lists about 83,000 clones, 90% to 95% occurring once. Per the germline V gene, CDR1 is SGHRS and CDR2 is YFSETQ. The CDR3 extends over 14 amino acids. The V gene lost 0 bases and the J gene lost 4 bases, with 10 bases spanning the gap. The chain joins TRBV5-1 to TRBJ1-2, with D maybe TRBD1 (6 bases). The input for sequencing was PBMCs, taken in the first trimester of pregnancy. This clonotype was sampled from a female donor in good health, serving as a control in a pregnancy study. Some clones in this sample may be carry-over from other donors' samples. CDR3 DNA: TGCGCCAGCAGCTTGGACAGGGAAATCTATGGCTACACCTTC. It translates to CASSLDREIYGYTF. Drawing the rest from reference TRBV5-1 and TRBJ1-2, the complete variable domain is KAGVTQTPRYLIKTRGQQVTLSCSPISGHRSVSWYQQTPGQGLQFLFEYFSETQRNKGNFPGRFSGRQFSNSRSEMNVSTLELGDSALYLCASSLDREIYGYTFGSGTRLTVV.